This T cell receptor beta chain was found in a study of OX40 agonist ivuxolimab in advanced cancers. Study information: Patients received the agonistic anti-OX40 (CD134) antibody ivuxolimab. Patients were dosed intravenously with ivuxolimab at 0.01 to 10 mg/kg every 2 weeks. Findings of the study overall: In a subset of nonresponders, normalized T-cell clonal expansion was also low. CD4+ T cells averaged fewer expanded clones than CD8+ T cells.

TCRdb's copy holds only in-frame clones and misses some; the assay was immunoSEQ multiplex PCR. The repertoire holds approximately 90,000 clones, roughly nine tenths seen once, with roughly 8.9% in the top ten. Germline V lookup: CDR1 SGHRS, CDR2 YFSETQ. This CDR3 spans 14 amino acids. Trimming cost V 0 bases and J 4 bases, with 11 bases left between them. For this clone: Its antigen is unidentified.

The clonotype was recovered from an adult with an advanced solid tumor such as melanoma, head and neck, liver or kidney cancer. Here the sequenced sample was CD4+ or CD8+ T cells sorted from blood, taken in a trial of the OX40 agonist ivuxolimab. The V and J genes are TRBV5-1 and TRBJ2-7; tentatively, D is TRBD1 (6 bases). CDR3 protein: CASSLEQGSYEQYF. The CDR3 coding sequence is TGCGCCAGCAGCTTGGAACAGGGTAGTTACGAGCAGTACTTC.